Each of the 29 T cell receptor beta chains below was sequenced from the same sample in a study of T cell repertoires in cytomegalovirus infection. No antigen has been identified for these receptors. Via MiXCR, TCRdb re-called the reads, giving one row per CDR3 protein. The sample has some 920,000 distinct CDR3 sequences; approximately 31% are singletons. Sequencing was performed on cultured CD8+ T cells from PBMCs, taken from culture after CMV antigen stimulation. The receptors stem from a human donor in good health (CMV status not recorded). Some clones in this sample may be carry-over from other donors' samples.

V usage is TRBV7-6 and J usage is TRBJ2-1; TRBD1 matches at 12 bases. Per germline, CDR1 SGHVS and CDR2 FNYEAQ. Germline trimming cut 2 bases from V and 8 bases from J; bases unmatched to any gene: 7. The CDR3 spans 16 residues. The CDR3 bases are TGTGCCAGCAGCTTAACCTCAGGGACAGGGGGCGATGAGCAGTTCTTC. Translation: CASSLTSGTGGDEQFF.

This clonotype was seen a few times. The CDR3 DNA follows: TGTGCCAGCAGCTATACGGACAGGGACAAAAACATTCAGTACTTC. Residues: CASSYTDRDKNIQYF. The rearrangement joins TRBV7-9 to TRBJ2-4; 8 bases align to TRBD1. The V gene end was trimmed by 4 bases and the J gene end by 3 bases; junction bases not matched to a gene: 5. The CDR3 extends over 15 amino acids. CDR1 and CDR2 from the germline V gene are SEHNR and FQNEAQ (reference sequence).

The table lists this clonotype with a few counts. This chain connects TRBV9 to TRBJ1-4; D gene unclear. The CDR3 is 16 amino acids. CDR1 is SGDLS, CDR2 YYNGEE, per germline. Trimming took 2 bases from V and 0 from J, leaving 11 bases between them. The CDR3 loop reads CASSVRLVATNEKLFF. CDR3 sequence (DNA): TGTGCCAGCAGCGTGAGGTTGGTGGCAACTAATGAAAAACTGTTTTTT.

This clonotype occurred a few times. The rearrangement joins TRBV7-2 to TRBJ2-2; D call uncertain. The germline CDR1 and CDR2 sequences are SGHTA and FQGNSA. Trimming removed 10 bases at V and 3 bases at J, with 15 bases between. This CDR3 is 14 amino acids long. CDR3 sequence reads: CATFQVTDTGELFF. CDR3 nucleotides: TGTGCCACCTTCCAGGTGACTGACACCGGGGAGCTGTTTTTT.

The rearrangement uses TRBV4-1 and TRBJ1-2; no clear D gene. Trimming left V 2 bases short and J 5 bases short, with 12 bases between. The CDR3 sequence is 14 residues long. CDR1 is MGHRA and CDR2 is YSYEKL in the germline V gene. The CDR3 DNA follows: TGCGCCAGCAGCCAACCCCTGAGAAAATATGGCTACACCTTC. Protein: CASSQPLRKYGYTF.

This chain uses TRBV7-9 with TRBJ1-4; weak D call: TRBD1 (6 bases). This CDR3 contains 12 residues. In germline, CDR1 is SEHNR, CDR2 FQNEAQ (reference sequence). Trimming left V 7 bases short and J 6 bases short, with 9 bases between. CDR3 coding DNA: TGTGCCAGCACGGGGGCGGATGAAAAACTGTTTTTT. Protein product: CASTGADEKLFF.

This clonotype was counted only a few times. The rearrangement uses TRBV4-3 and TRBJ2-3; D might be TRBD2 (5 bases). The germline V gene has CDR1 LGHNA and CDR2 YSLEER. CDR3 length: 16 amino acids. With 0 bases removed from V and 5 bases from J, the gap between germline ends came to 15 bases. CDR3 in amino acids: CASSQERVGTLDTQYF. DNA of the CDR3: TGCGCCAGCAGCCAAGAGCGGGTCGGTACTTTAGATACGCAGTATTTT.

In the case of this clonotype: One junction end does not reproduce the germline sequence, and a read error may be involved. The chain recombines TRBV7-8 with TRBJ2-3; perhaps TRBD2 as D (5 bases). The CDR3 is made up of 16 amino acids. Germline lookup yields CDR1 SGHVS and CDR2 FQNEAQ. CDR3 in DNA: TGTGTCAGCAGCTTAGCGAAGGAACCAAGCACAGATACGCAGTATTTT. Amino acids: CVSSLAKEPSTDTQYF.

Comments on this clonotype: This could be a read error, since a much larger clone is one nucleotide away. This CDR3 reads CTSSSSGGVYNEQFF. CDR3 in DNA: TGTACCAGCAGCTCTAGCGGGGGGGTCTACAATGAGCAGTTCTTC. This chain uses TRBV7-6 with TRBJ2-1; 12 bases agree with TRBD2. Per the germline V gene, CDR1 is SGHVS and CDR2 is FNYEAQ. CDR3 length: 15 amino acids.

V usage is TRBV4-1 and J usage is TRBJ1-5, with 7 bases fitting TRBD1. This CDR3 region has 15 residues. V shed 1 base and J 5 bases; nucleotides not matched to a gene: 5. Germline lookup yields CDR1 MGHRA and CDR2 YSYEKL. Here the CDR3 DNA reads TGCGCCAGCAGCCAAGGTGGCAGGGGGGATCAGCCCCAGCATTTT. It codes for CASSQGGRGDQPQHF.

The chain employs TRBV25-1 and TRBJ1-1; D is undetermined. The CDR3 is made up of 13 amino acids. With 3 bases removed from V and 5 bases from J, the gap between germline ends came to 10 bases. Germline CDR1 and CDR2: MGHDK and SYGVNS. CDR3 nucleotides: TGTGCCAGCAGTGACGGGATCGCGACTGAAGCTTTCTTT. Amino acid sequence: CASSDGIATEAFF.

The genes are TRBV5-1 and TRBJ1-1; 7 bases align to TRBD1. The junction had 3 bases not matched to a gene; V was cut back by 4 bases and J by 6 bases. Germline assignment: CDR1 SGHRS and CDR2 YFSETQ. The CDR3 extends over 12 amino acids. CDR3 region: CASSRTGPEAFF. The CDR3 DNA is TGCGCCAGCAGCCGGACAGGTCCTGAAGCTTTCTTT.

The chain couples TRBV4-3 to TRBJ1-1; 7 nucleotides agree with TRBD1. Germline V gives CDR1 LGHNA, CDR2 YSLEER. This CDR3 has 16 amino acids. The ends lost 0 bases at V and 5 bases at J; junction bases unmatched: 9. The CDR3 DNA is TGCGCCAGCAGCCAAGATTCAGGGGGGGGAAGGACTGAAGCTTTCTTT. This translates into CASSQDSGGGRTEAFF.

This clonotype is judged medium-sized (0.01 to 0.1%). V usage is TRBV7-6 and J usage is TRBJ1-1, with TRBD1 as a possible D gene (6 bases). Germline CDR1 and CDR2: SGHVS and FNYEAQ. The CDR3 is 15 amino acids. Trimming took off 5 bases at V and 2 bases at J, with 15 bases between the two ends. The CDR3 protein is CASSSGRDTNTEAFF. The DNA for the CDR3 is TGTGCCAGCAGCAGCGGCCGGGACACCAACACTGAAGCTTTCTTT.

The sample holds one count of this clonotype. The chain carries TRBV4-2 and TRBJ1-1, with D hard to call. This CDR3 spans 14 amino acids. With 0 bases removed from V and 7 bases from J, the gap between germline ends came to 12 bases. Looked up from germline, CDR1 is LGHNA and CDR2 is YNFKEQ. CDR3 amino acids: CASSQEEGLSEAFF. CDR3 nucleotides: TGTGCCAGCAGCCAAGAAGAGGGATTAAGTGAAGCTTTCTTT.

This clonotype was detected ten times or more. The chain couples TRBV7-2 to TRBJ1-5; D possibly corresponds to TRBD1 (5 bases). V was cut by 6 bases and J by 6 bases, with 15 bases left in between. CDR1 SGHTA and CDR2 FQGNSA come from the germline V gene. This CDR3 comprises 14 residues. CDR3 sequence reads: CASSEGTLGQPQHF. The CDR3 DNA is TGTGCCAGCAGTGAAGGGACCCTGGGTCAGCCCCAGCATTTT.

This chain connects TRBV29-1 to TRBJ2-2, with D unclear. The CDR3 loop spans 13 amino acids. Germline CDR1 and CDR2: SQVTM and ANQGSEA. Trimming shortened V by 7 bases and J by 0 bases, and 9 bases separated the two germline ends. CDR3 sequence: CSAYLANTGELFF. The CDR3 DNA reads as TGCAGCGCCTACCTCGCGAACACCGGGGAGCTGTTTTTT.

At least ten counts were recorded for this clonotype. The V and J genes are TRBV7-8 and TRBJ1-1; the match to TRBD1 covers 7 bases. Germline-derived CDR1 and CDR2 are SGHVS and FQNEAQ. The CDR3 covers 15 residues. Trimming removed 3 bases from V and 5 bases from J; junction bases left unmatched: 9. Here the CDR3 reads CASSLVGGGSTEAFF. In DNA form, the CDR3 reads TGTGCCAGCAGCTTGGTGGGAGGGGGCTCGACTGAAGCTTTCTTT.

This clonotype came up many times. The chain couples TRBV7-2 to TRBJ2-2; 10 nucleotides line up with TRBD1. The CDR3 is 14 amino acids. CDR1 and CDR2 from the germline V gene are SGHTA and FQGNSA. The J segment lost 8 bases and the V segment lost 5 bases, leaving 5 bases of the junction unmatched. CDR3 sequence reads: CASSVTGGGGELFF. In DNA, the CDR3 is TGTGCCAGCAGCGTGACAGGGGGCGGTGGGGAGCTGTTTTTT. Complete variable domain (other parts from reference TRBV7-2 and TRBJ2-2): GAGVSQSPSNKVTEKGKDVELRCDPISGHTALYWYRQSLGQGLEFLIYFQGNSAPDKSGLPSDRFSAERTGGSVSTLTIQRTQQEDSAVYLCASSVTGGGGELFFGEGSRLTVL.

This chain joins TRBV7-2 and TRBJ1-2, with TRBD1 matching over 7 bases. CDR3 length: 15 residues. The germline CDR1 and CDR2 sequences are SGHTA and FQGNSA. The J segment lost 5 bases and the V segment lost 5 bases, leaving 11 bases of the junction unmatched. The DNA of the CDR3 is TGTGCCAGCAGCCCTTTGAAGGGGGCGGGTTATGGCTACACCTTC. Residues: CASSPLKGAGYGYTF.

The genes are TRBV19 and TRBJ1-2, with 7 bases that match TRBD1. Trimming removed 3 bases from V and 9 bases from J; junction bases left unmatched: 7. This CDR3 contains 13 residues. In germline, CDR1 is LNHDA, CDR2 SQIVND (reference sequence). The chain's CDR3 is CASSIPQGKSYTF. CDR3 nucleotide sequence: TGTGCCAGTAGTATCCCACAGGGGAAAAGCTACACCTTC.

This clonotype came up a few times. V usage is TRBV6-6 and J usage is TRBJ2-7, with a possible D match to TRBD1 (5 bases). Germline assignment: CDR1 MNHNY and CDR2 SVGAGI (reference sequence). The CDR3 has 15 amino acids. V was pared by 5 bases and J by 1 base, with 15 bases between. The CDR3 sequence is CASSILRVESYEQYF. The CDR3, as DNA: TGTGCCAGCAGTATACTCAGGGTAGAGTCCTACGAGCAGTACTTC.

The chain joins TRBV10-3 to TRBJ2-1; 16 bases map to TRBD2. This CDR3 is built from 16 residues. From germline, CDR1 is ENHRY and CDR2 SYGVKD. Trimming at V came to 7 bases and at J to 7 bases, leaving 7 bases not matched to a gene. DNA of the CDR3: TGTGCCATCACCGGGACTAGCGGGGGGGCTATGAATGAGCAGTTCTTC. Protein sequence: CAITGTSGGAMNEQFF.

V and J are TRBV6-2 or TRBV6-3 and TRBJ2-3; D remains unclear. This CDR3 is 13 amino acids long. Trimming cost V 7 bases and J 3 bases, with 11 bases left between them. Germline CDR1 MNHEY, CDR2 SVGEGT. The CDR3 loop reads CASTLLGTDTQYF. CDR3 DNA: TGTGCCAGCACCTTACTGGGAACAGATACGCAGTATTTT.

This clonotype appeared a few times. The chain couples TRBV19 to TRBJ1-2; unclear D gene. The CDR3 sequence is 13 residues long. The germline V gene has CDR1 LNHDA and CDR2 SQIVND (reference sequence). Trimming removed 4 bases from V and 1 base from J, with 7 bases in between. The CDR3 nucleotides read TGTGCCAGTAGTACAGTTATTAACTATGGCTACACCTTC. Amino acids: CASSTVINYGYTF.

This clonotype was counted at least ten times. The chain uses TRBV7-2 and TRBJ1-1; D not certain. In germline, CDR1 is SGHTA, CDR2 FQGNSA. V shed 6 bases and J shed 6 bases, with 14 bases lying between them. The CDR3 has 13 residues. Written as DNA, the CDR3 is TGTGCCAGCAGTTCTGTCAGGAGGGCTGAAGCTTTCTTT. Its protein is CASSSVRRAEAFF. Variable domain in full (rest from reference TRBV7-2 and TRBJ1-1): GAGVSQSPSNKVTEKGKDVELRCDPISGHTALYWYRQSLGQGLEFLIYFQGNSAPDKSGLPSDRFSAERTGGSVSTLTIQRTQQEDSAVYLCASSSVRRAEAFFGQGTRLTVV.

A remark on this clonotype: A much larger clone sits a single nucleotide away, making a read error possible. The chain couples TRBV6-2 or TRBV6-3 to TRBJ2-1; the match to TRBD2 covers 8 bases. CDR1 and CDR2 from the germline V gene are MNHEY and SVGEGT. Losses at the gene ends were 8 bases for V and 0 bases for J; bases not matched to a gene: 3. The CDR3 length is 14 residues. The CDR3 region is CASGGGSSYNEQFF. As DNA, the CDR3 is TGTGCCAGCGGCGGGGGGAGCTCCTACAATGAGCAGTTCTTC.

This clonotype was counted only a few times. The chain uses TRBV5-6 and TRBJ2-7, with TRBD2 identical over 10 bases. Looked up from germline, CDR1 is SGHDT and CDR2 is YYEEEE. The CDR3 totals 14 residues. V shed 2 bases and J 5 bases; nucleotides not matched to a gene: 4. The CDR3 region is CASSFSGGADEQYV. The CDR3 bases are TGTGCCAGCAGCTTCAGCGGGGGGGCCGACGAGCAGTACGTC.

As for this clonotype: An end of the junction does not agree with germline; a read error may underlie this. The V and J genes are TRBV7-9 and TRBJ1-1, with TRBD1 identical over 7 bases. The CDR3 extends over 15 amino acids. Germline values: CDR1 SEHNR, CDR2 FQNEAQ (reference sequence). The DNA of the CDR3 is TGTGCCAACAGCTCGCAAACAGGGGCCAGGGGTGAAGCTTTCTTT. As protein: CANSSQTGARGEAFF.